This TCR beta chain was sequenced in a study of regulatory T cells in long-lasting Graves disease. Overall study results and limits: Between persistent patients, around 2,900 public clonotypes were shared, exceeding the approximately 940 shared between new patients.

CDR1 MDHEN and CDR2 SYDVKM come from the germline V gene. The J segment lost 1 base and the V segment lost 2 bases, leaving 1 base of the junction unmatched. The CDR3 totals 15 residues. According to the study, TCR beta libraries were built with iRepertoire HTBI primers and CDR3-region Arm-PCR. A single record per CDR3 protein comes from TCRdb applying MiXCR to the multiplex PCR reads. Among some 370,000 distinct CDR3 sequences, around 20% were seen once, and the ten largest hold 20% to 25%. Points on this clonotype: Its specificity is unknown.

Time point defined: persistent/refractory GD, antithyroid drugs over 5 years with positive TRAb. With RNA extracted from PBMCs as input, the TCR library was made. About 10 milliliters of peripheral blood were taken and placed in EDTA tubes. This chain connects TRBV28 to TRBJ2-2; 7 bases align to TRBD2. The origin of this receptor is a female donor with Graves disease. Sequenced material: peripheral blood mononuclear cells (PBMCs), taken when the disease was refractory, from a patient treated with antithyroid drugs. CDR3 DNA: TGTGCCAGCAGTTTAGGCGGGAGGAACACCGGGGAGCTGTTTTTT. Encoded protein: CASSLGGRNTGELFF.